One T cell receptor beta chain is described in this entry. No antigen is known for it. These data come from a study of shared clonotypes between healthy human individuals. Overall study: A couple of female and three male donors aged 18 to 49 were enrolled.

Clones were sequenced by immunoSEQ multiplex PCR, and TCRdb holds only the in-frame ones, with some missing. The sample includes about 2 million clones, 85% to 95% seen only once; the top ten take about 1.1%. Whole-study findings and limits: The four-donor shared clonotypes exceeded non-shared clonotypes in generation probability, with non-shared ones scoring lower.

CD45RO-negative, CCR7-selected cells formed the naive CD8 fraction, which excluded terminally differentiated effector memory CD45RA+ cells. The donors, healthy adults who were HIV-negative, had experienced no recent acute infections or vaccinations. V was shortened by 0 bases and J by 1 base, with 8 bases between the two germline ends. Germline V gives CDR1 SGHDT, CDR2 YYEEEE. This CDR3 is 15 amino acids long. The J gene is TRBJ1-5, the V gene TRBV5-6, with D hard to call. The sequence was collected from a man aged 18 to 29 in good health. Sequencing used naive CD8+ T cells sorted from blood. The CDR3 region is CASSLVRDSNQPQHF. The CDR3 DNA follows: TGTGCCAGCAGCTTGGTTAGAGACAGCAATCAGCCCCAGCATTTT.